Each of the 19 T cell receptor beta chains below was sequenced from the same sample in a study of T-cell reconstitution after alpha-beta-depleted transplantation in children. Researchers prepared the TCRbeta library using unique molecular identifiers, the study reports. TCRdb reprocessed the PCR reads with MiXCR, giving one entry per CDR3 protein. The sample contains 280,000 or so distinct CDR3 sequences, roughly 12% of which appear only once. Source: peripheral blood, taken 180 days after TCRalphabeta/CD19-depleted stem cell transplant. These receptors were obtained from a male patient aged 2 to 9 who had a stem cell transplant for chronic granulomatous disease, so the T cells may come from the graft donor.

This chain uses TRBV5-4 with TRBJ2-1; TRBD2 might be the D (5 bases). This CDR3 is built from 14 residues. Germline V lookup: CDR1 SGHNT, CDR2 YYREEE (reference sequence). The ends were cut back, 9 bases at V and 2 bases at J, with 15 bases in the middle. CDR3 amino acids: CAIPGIRPYNEQFF. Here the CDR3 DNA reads TGTGCCATCCCGGGGATCCGCCCCTACAATGAGCAGTTCTTC.

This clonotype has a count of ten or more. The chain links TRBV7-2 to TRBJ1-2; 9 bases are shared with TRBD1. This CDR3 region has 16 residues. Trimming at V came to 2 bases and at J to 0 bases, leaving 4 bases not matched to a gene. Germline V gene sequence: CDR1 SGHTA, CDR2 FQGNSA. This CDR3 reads CASSLTGTGTNYGYTF. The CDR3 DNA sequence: TGTGCCAGCAGCTTAACCGGGACAGGGACTAACTATGGCTACACCTTC.

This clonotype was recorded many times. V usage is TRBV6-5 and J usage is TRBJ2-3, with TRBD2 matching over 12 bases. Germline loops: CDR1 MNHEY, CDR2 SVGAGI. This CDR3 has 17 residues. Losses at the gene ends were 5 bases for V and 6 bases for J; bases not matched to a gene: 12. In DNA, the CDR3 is TGTGCCAGCAGTAACCTAGGGGCTAGCGGGGGGGTGGATACGCAGTATTTT. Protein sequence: CASSNLGASGGVDTQYF.

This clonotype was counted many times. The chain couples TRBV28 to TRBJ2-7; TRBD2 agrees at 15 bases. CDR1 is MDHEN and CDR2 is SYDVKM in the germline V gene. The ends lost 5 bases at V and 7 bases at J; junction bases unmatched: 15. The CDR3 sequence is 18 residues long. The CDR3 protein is CASSTGEGLAGGNGEQYF. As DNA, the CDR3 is TGTGCCAGCAGTACAGGGGAAGGACTAGCGGGAGGGAATGGGGAGCAGTACTTC.

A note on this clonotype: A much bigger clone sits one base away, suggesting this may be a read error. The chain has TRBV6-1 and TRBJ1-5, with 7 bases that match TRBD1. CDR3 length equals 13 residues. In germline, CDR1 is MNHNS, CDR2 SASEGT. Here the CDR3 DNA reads TGTGCCAGCAGTGGAGACGCGGGACAGCCCCGGCATTTT. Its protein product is CASSGDAGQPRHF.

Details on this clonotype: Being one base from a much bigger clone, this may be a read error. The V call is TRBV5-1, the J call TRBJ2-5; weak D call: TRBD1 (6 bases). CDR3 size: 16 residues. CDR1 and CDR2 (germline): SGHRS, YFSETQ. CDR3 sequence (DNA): TGCACCAGCAGCCGCGATAATACAGGGAACCAAGAGACCCAGTACTTC. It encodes CTSSRDNTGNQETQYF.

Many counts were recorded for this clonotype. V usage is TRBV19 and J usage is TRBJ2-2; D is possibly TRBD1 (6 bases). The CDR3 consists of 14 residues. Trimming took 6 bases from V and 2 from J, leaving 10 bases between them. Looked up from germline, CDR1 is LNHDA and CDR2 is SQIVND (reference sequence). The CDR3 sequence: CASRDRDNTGELFF. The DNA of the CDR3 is TGTGCCAGTAGGGACAGAGACAACACCGGGGAGCTGTTTTTT. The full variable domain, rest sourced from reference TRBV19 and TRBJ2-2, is DGGITQSPKYLFRKEGQNVTLSCEQNLNHDAMYWYRQDPGQGLRLIYYSQIVNDFQKGDIAEGYSVSREKKESFPLTVTSAQKNPTAFYLCASRDRDNTGELFFGEGSRLTVL.

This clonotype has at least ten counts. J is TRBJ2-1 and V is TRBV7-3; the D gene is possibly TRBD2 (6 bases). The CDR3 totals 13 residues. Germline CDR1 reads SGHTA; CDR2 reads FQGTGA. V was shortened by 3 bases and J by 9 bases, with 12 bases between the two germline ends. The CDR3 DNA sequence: TGTGCCAGCAGCTTTGGTGGGGGAGGTGAGCAGTTCTTC. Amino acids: CASSFGGGGEQFF.

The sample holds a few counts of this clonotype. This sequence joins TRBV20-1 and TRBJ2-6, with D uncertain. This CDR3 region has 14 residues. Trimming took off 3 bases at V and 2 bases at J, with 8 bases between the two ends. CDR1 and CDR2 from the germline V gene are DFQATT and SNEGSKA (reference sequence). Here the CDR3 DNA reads TGCAGTGCTAGGGGTGGCGCTGGGGCCAACGTCCTGACTTTC. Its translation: CSARGGAGANVLTF.

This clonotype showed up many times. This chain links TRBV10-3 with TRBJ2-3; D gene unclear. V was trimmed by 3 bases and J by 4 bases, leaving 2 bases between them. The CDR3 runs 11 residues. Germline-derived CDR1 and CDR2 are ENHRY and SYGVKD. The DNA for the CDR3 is TGTGCCATCAGTGACTCAGATACGCAGTATTTT. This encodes CAISDSDTQYF.

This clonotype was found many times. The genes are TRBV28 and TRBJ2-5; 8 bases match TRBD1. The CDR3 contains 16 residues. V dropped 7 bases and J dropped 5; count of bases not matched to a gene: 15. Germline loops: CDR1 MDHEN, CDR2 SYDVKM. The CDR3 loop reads CASTNQNFRGPETQYF. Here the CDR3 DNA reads TGTGCCAGCACCAATCAAAACTTCAGGGGGCCTGAGACCCAGTACTTC.

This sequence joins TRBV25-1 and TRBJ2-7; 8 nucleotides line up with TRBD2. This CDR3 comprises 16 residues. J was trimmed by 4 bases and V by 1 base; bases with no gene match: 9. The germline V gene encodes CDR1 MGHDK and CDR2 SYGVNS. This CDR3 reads CASSEFGIAGYYEQYF. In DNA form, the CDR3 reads TGTGCCAGCAGTGAATTCGGGATAGCGGGATATTACGAGCAGTACTTC.

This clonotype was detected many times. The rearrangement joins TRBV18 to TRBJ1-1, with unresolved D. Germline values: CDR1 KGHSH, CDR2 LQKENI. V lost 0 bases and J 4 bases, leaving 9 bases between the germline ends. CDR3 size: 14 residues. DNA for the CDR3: TGTGCCAGCTCACCACCGGTTCAGCCCACTGAAGCTTTCTTT. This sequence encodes CASSPPVQPTEAFF.

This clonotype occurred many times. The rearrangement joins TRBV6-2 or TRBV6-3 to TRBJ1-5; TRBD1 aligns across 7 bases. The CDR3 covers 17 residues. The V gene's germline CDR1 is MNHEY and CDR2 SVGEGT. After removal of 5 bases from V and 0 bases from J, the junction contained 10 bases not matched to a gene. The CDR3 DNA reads TGTGCCAGCAGTGCCCGTACAGGGGCCAGTAGCAATCAGCCCCAGCATTTT. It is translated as CASSARTGASSNQPQHF.

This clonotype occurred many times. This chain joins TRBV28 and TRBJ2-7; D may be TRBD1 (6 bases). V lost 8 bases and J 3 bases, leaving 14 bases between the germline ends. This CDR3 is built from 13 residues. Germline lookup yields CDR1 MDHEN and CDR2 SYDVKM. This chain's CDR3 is CASQPGGDYEQYF. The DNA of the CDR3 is TGTGCCAGCCAACCTGGGGGCGACTACGAGCAGTACTTC.

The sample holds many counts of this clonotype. Written as DNA, the CDR3 is TGCAGTGCTGCCGATTTAGGTCCGGGGCCCGGCACAGATACGCAGTATTTT. Residues: CSAADLGPGPGTDTQYF. V is TRBV20-1 and J is TRBJ2-3; tentatively, D is TRBD1 or TRBD2 (5 bases each). Trimming took 5 bases from V and 1 from J, leaving 22 bases between them. The CDR3 runs 17 residues. Germline CDR1 and CDR2: DFQATT and SNEGSKA (reference sequence).

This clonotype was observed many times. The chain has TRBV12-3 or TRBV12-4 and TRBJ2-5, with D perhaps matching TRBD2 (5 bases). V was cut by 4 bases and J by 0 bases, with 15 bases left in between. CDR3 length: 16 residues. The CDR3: CASSWWRARYQETQYF. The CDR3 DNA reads TGTGCCAGCAGTTGGTGGCGGGCCCGGTACCAAGAGACCCAGTACTTC.

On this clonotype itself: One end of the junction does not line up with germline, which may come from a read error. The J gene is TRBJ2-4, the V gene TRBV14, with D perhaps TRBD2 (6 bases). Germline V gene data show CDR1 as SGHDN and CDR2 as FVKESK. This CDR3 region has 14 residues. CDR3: CAGSQVGGSNIQYF. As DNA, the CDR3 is TGTGCCGGCAGCCAAGTGGGGGGTTCAAACATTCAGTACTTC.

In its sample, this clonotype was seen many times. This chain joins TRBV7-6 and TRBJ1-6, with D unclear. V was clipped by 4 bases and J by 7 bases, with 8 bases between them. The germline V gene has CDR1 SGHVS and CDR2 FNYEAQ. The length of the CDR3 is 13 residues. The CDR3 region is CASSSTDNSPLHF. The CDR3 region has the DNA TGTGCCAGCAGCTCGACGGACAATTCACCCCTCCACTTT.